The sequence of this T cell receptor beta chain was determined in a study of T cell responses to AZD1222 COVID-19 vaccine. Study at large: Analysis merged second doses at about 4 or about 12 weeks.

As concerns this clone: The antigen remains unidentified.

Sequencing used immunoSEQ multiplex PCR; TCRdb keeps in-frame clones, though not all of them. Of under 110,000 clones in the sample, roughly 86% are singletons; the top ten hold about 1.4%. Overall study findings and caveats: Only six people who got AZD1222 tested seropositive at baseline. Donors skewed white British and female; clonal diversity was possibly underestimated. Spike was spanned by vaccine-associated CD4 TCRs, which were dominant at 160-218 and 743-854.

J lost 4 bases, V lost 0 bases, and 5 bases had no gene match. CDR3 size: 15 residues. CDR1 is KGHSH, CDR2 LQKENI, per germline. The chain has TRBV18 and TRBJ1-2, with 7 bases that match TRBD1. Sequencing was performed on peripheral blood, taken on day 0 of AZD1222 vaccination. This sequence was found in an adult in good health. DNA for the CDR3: TGTGCCAGCTCACCACCGGGCCAGGGGGGCTATGGCTACACCTTC. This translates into CASSPPGQGGYGYTF.